The sequence of this T cell receptor beta chain was determined in a study of Tregs in tolerant kidney transplant recipients. General study points: Some patients' samples used different primers over time, so nucleotide sequences weren't comparable. Validation in larger populations is needed because few patients were studied. Expanding Tregs on activated donor B cells appeared to best identify donor-specific TCRbeta clones.

CDR1 and CDR2 from the germline V gene are GTSNPN and SVGIG (reference sequence). Trimming took 4 bases from V and 8 from J; bases not matched to a gene: 13. This CDR3 has 16 residues. Note on this clone: The target antigen is unknown. Read data end 3 residues before the CDR3 end; the end is taken from the germline J gene.

Sequencing was performed with immunoSEQ multiplex PCR; in TCRdb, only in-frame clones are kept and a portion is missing. Recorded for this sample: around 48,000 clones. Unstimulated regulatory T cells (CD4+CD25+CD127-), CD4+CD25- non-regulatory cells, CD4 and CD8 cells were FACS-sorted from thawed PBMCs. Source: CD4+ T cells from blood, taken before the transplant. The receptor was isolated from a human donor who received a combined kidney and bone marrow transplant. This chain joins TRBV30 and TRBJ2-1; 11 nucleotides match TRBD2. Partial CDR3 DNA: TGTGCCTGGAAACTTGGACTAGCGGGCGGCCTAGATGAG. As protein: CAWKLGLAGGLDE. The CDR3 as a whole reads CAWKLGLAGGLDEQFF.